The TCR beta chain described here comes from a study of cytomegalovirus exposure and HLA in healthy donors. Study background: The 130 or so validation repertoires, a later analysis reported, used the same platform as the 550 to 700 repertoires from the first cohort.

The study, taken as a whole, reports: The study recorded 150 to 200 TCR beta chains that were cytomegalovirus-associated. Many donors shared some public TCRs, even though most TCR sequences were rare. In vitro work confirmed that a few CMV-associated chains recognize CMV antigens.

Concerning this clone itself: The antigen is undetermined.

Method: immunoSEQ multiplex PCR; TCRdb's copy keeps in-frame clones and lacks some. The sample carries approximately 230,000 clones, more than 85% recorded once. Sequencing was performed on PBMCs. This clonotype was sampled from a man aged 18-30 years in good health and CMV-seropositive.

The CDR3 coding sequence is TGTGCCAGCAGGCGGACAGGGAGCAATCAGCCCCAGCATTTT. Translating gives CASRRTGSNQPQHF. This chain links TRBV25-1 with TRBJ1-5, with 8 bases aligning to TRBD1. The ends lost 6 bases at V and 1 base at J; junction bases unmatched: 2. Germline CDR1 is MGHDK and CDR2 is SYGVNS. This CDR3 is built from 14 residues.